These 3 T cell receptor beta chains came from one sample sequenced in a study of shared clonotypes between healthy human individuals. TCRdb's table, derived via immunoSEQ multiplex PCR, lists solely in-frame clones and lacks some. The sample includes 2 million to 2.5 million clones, 85% to 95% of them seen just once. The sample taken for sequencing was naive CD4+ T cells from PBMCs. Indicated subset: CD45RA+ positively selected. The source is a man aged 18 to 29 in good health. Some clones in this sample may be carry-over from other donors' samples.

The rearrangement joins TRBV5-1 to TRBJ1-5; D is ambiguous. CDR1 is SGHRS, CDR2 YFSETQ, per germline. The CDR3 consists of 14 residues. Trimming pared 4 bases from V and 3 bases from J, leaving 11 bases between. The CDR3 DNA sequence: TGCGCCAGCAGCCCGGGAGGCATCAATCAGCCCCAGCATTTT. Its translation is CASSPGGINQPQHF.

This clone was seen a few times. The chain carries TRBV7-3 and TRBJ2-1; TRBD1 matches at 10 bases. CDR3 size: 16 residues. Germline assignment: CDR1 SGHTA and CDR2 FQGTGA. The ends lost 1 base at V and 7 bases at J; junction bases unmatched: 7. CDR3 protein: CASSLNRDRGRNEQFF. CDR3 in DNA: TGTGCCAGCAGCTTAAACCGGGACAGGGGTCGGAATGAGCAGTTCTTC. The full variable domain, completed using reference TRBV7-3 and TRBJ2-1, is GAGVSQTPSNKVTEKGKYVELRCDPISGHTALYWYRQSLGQGPEFLIYFQGTGAADDSGLPNDRFFAVRPEGSVSTLKIQRTERGDSAVYLCASSLNRDRGRNEQFFGPGTRLTVL.

The J gene is TRBJ2-5, the V gene TRBV5-1, with 7 bases lining up with TRBD2. The CDR3 has 13 amino acids. Germline CDR1 is SGHRS and CDR2 is YFSETQ. J lost 10 bases, V lost 4 bases, and 10 bases had no gene match. The CDR3 DNA is TGCGCCAGCAGCCAAGGGACCGCGGGAGACCAGTACTTC. Amino acid sequence: CASSQGTAGDQYF.